Presented here are 29 T cell receptor beta chains from one specimen sequenced in a study of STAT5B mutations in CD4+ large granular lymphocyte leukemia. The table came from immunoSEQ multiplex PCR; TCRdb's copy has only in-frame clones and leaves some out. The sample has around 21,000 clones; about four fifths are singletons. The source material was CD4+ T cells from blood buffy coats. Source of these receptors: a human donor in good health.

The chain uses TRBV2 and TRBJ1-6; a possible D gene is TRBD1 (5 bases). This CDR3 comprises 11 residues. Deletions cut 7 bases from V and 15 bases from J, with 13 bases between. CDR1 and CDR2 from the germline V gene are SNHLY and FYNNEI. This chain's CDR3 is CASKETEDLHF. The CDR3 bases are TGTGCCAGCAAAGAGACAGAAGACCTCCACTTT.

This clone was counted once. The genes are TRBV11-2 and TRBJ1-3, with 9 bases identical to TRBD1. With 5 bases clipped from V and 2 bases from J, the junction kept 7 bases outside the gene matches. The CDR3 contains 16 residues. CDR1 is SGHAT, CDR2 FQNNGV, per germline. CDR3 in DNA: TGTGCCAGCAGCCAACCCACAGGGGGCGCTGGAAACACCATATATTTT. Residues: CASSQPTGGAGNTIYF.

The V and J genes are TRBV5-1 and TRBJ1-5; tentatively, D is TRBD1 (6 bases). CDR3 length: 13 residues. Germline-derived CDR1 and CDR2 are SGHRS and YFSETQ. Deletions cut 9 bases from V and 2 bases from J, with 12 bases between. The CDR3 loop is CATHRVRNQPQHF. CDR3 in DNA: TGCGCCACTCACAGGGTACGCAATCAGCCCCAGCATTTT.

The rearrangement joins TRBV10-3 to TRBJ2-2; 9 bases map to TRBD1. Germline-derived CDR1 and CDR2 are ENHRY and SYGVKD. The J segment lost 0 bases and the V segment lost 7 bases, leaving 15 bases of the junction unmatched. The CDR3 spans 19 residues. The CDR3 coding sequence is TGTGCCATCAAGCCCGACTGGGACAGGGACCGATCGAACACCGGGGAGCTGTTTTTT. Protein sequence: CAIKPDWDRDRSNTGELFF.

This chain uses TRBV15 with TRBJ1-3; D is ambiguous. This CDR3 comprises 15 residues. Germline V gene lookup returns CDR1 LNHNV and CDR2 YYDKDF (reference sequence). With 0 bases removed from V and 0 bases from J, the gap between germline ends came to 6 bases. The CDR3 region is CATSRDNNSGNTIYF. Here the CDR3 DNA reads TGTGCCACCAGCAGAGATAACAACTCTGGAAACACCATATATTTT.

The chain uses TRBV21-1 and TRBJ2-7. TRBV21-1 is a pseudogene. The CDR3 is made up of 11 amino acids. The DNA for the CDR3 is TGTGCCAGCAGCGCATCCTACGAGCAGTACTTC. This sequence encodes CASSASYEQYF.

This clone was picked up a small number of times. J is TRBJ1-5 and V is TRBV30, with a possible D match to TRBD1 (5 bases). The germline V gene has CDR1 GTSNPN and CDR2 SVGIG (reference sequence). V was cut by 1 base and J by 5 bases, with 6 bases left in between. The CDR3 extends over 12 amino acids. The CDR3 nucleotides are TGTGCCTGGAGTGGGGACCATCAGCCCCAGCATTTT. As protein: CAWSGDHQPQHF.

The gene calls are TRBV9 and TRBJ2-3; no reliable D call. Trimming took off 3 bases at V and 5 bases at J, with 13 bases between the two ends. Germline V gives CDR1 SGDLS, CDR2 YYNGEE. This CDR3 has 14 amino acids. The CDR3: CASSAGTPQDTQYF. As DNA, the CDR3 is TGTGCCAGCAGCGCGGGCACGCCTCAAGATACGCAGTATTTT. The full variable domain, completed using reference TRBV9 and TRBJ2-3, is DSGVTQTPKHLITATGQRVTLRCSPRSGDLSVYWYQQSLDQGLQFLIQYYNGEERAKGNILERFSAQQFPDLHSELNLSSLELGDSALYFCASSAGTPQDTQYFGPGTRLTVL.

The rearrangement links TRBV10-3 to TRBJ1-6; D unresolved. The CDR3 covers 13 residues. Germline values: CDR1 ENHRY, CDR2 SYGVKD. V dropped 7 bases and J dropped 7 bases, with 11 bases sitting between them. CDR3 amino acids: CAIKVQVNSPLHF. Here the CDR3 DNA reads TGTGCCATCAAGGTCCAGGTGAATTCACCCCTCCACTTT.

The chain links TRBV18 to TRBJ2-1, with TRBD2 matching over 15 bases. This CDR3 spans 17 amino acids. V trimming: 3 bases; J trimming: 9 bases; junction bases outside the gene matches: 9. Germline values: CDR1 KGHSH, CDR2 LQKENI. In DNA form, the CDR3 reads TGTGCCAGCTCACCGTGGACTAGCGGGGGGGCGGTCACTGAGCAGTTCTTC. This codes for CASSPWTSGGAVTEQFF.

V gene TRBV5-4 combines with J gene TRBJ2-1, with TRBD2 as a possible D gene (6 bases). Germline V lookup: CDR1 SGHNT, CDR2 YYREEE (reference sequence). Trimming left V 9 bases short and J 6 bases short, with 13 bases between. The CDR3 spans 12 residues. Here the CDR3 DNA reads TGTGCCACTGGCCTGGGGGGCAATGAGCAGTTCTTC. It encodes CATGLGGNEQFF. The full variable domain, in which reference TRBV5-4 and TRBJ2-1 provide the parts outside the CDR3, is ETGVTQSPTHLIKTRGQQVTLRCSSQSGHNTVSWYQQALGQGPQFIFQYYREEENGRGNFPPRFSGLQFPNYSSELNVNALELDDSALYLCATGLGGNEQFFGPGTRLTVL.

V usage is TRBV28 and J usage is TRBJ1-2; D is uncertain. The germline CDR1 and CDR2 sequences are MDHEN and SYDVKM. The length of the CDR3 is 13 residues. Deletions cut 6 bases from V and 8 bases from J, with 16 bases between. CDR3 DNA sequence: TGTGCCAGCAGCCCCTCCGAGGGTGGGGGCTACACCTTC. Translation: CASSPSEGGGYTF.

This chain connects TRBV27 to TRBJ1-2, with 12 bases that match TRBD1. CDR3 length: 16 residues. CDR1 is MNHEY, CDR2 SMNVEV, per germline (reference sequence). Unmatched junction bases numbered 7, after V lost 1 base and J lost 7 bases. CDR3: CASSLWGTGGRAGYTF. The CDR3, as DNA: TGTGCCAGCAGTTTATGGGGGACAGGGGGCCGGGCTGGCTACACCTTC.

This chain links TRBV30 with TRBJ2-7; D tentatively reads TRBD1 or TRBD2 (6 bases each). CDR3 size: 14 residues. Germline lookup yields CDR1 GTSNPN and CDR2 SVGIG (reference sequence). The CDR3 loop reads CVLTLGGRTYEQYF. For the CDR3, the DNA is TGTGTCCTAACCTTAGGGGGGAGGACCTACGAGCAGTACTTC.

The gene calls are TRBV14 and TRBJ2-7, with 8 nucleotides matching TRBD2. This CDR3 is built from 14 residues. The trim removed 4 bases at V and 6 bases at J, leaving 8 bases unmatched. The germline CDR1 and CDR2 sequences are SGHDN and FVKESK. CDR3 amino acids: CASSLSGVISEQYF. The CDR3 DNA reads TGTGCCAGCAGCCTTAGCGGGGTTATTAGCGAGCAGTACTTC.

The CDR3 sequence: CASRANREMNYGYTF. Here the CDR3 DNA reads TGTGCCAGCAGGGCTAACCGTGAGATGAACTATGGCTACACCTTC. The rearrangement joins TRBV2 to TRBJ1-2, with unresolved D. The CDR3 spans 15 residues. Germline-derived CDR1 and CDR2 are SNHLY and FYNNEI. V was cut by 6 bases and J by 2 bases, with 16 bases left in between.

On this clone: One end of the junction varies from germline; a read error may be responsible. The chain carries TRBV7-7 and TRBJ2-2; 9 bases are shared with TRBD2. The germline V gene encodes CDR1 SSHAT and CDR2 FNYEAQ (reference sequence). There are 15 residues in the CDR3. The CDR3 bases are TGTGCTAGCAGCCCCAATAGCGGGAGCAGCGGGGAGCTGTTTTTT. Translated, it gives CASSPNSGSSGELFF.

The V and J genes are TRBV27 and TRBJ1-2; perhaps TRBD1 as D (6 bases). The germline V gene encodes CDR1 MNHEY and CDR2 SMNVEV (reference sequence). This CDR3 has 12 residues. V was pared by 8 bases and J by 4 bases, with 11 bases between. The CDR3 spells CASGFRGYGYTF. CDR3 nucleotide sequence: TGTGCCAGCGGCTTCAGGGGCTATGGCTACACCTTC.

The rearrangement joins TRBV11-1 to TRBJ2-1; 12 bases are a match to TRBD2. With 6 bases clipped from V and 1 base from J, the junction kept 7 bases outside the gene matches. This CDR3 is built from 17 residues. Germline CDR1 and CDR2: SGHAT and FQDESV (reference sequence). CDR3 DNA sequence: TGTGCCAGCAGGTCAGGACTAGCGGGGCTTTCCTACAATGAGCAGTTCTTC. It translates to CASRSGLAGLSYNEQFF.

This clone was seen a few times. The V call is TRBV4-2, the J call TRBJ1-1; D is undetermined. The CDR3 has 14 amino acids. Germline V CDR1 and CDR2: LGHNA, YNFKEQ. V lost 1 base and J lost 1, with 7 bases in between. CDR3 amino acids: CASSQVEGNTEAFF. The CDR3 DNA sequence: TGTGCCAGCAGCCAAGTGGAAGGGAACACTGAAGCTTTCTTT.

The rearrangement joins TRBV18 to TRBJ2-7; the match to TRBD2 covers 10 bases. The CDR3 has 14 amino acids. With V trimmed by 4 bases and J by 4 bases, 4 bases remained unmatched. Germline CDR1 and CDR2: KGHSH and LQKENI. The CDR3: CASSRGTSDYEQYF. The CDR3 DNA reads as TGTGCCAGCTCACGTGGGACTAGCGATTACGAGCAGTACTTC.

The genes are TRBV19 and TRBJ2-1, with 12 bases lining up with TRBD2. The CDR3 loop spans 16 amino acids. The trim removed 4 bases at V and 8 bases at J, leaving 9 bases unmatched. Germline V gene sequence: CDR1 LNHDA, CDR2 SQIVND (reference sequence). The CDR3 region has the DNA TGTGCCAGTAGTAAATCTAGCGGGAGGGGGACGCATGAGCAGTTCTTC. This translates into CASSKSSGRGTHEQFF.

The chain links TRBV10-3 to TRBJ2-7; 7 nucleotides match TRBD1. Germline CDR1 ENHRY, CDR2 SYGVKD. Germline trimming cut 3 bases from V and 1 base from J; bases unmatched to any gene: 3. This CDR3 has 14 amino acids. The CDR3 nucleotides read TGTGCCATCAGTGAAGGGGGCTGGTCCTACGAGCAGTACTTC. This sequence encodes CAISEGGWSYEQYF.

The rearrangement joins TRBV2 to TRBJ2-4; D tentatively reads TRBD1 or TRBD2 (5 bases each). The CDR3 covers 13 residues. Germline CDR1 is SNHLY and CDR2 is FYNNEI. V was trimmed by 7 bases and J by 5 bases, leaving 12 bases between them. CDR3 in amino acids: CASIDGAENIQYF. The CDR3 bases are TGTGCCAGCATCGACGGGGCCGAAAACATTCAGTACTTC.

The CDR3 coding sequence is TGTGCCAGCAGGAGGACGGGGGGAGAGGTCGTTGGCTACACCTTC. Protein product: CASRRTGGEVVGYTF. The rearrangement joins TRBV9 to TRBJ1-2, with D possibly matching TRBD1 (5 bases). This CDR3 has 15 residues. Deletions cut 5 bases from V and 7 bases from J, with 21 bases between. Germline values: CDR1 SGDLS, CDR2 YYNGEE.

The V call is TRBV28, the J call TRBJ1-1; D is ambiguous. Looked up from germline, CDR1 is MDHEN and CDR2 is SYDVKM. Trimming left V 5 bases short and J 1 base short, with 17 bases between. The CDR3 has 16 residues. CDR3 in amino acids: CASSPQTLPRNTEAFF. DNA for the CDR3: TGTGCCAGCAGTCCCCAGACCCTACCCAGGAACACTGAAGCTTTCTTT.

The V call is TRBV7-9, the J call TRBJ2-7, with TRBD2 matching over 8 bases. Trimming removed 5 bases from V and 5 bases from J; junction bases left unmatched: 5. The germline gives CDR1 SEHNR, CDR2 FQNEAQ (reference sequence). The CDR3 is 13 residues long. CDR3: CASSQSGGNEQYF. The CDR3 nucleotides read TGTGCCAGCAGCCAGAGCGGGGGCAACGAGCAGTACTTC.

The V gene is TRBV30, the J gene TRBJ2-1; 12 nucleotides match TRBD2. V was pared by 1 base and J by 9 bases, with 4 bases of the junction left unmatched. The length of the CDR3 is 14 residues. Germline CDR1 GTSNPN, CDR2 SVGIG (reference sequence). CDR3 DNA: TGTGCCTGGAGTGGACTAGCGGGAGTGGGTGAGCAGTTCTTC. Amino acid sequence: CAWSGLAGVGEQFF.

The J gene is TRBJ2-2, the V gene TRBV7-2, with a weak D call TRBD1 (5 bases). This CDR3 comprises 16 residues. The germline gives CDR1 SGHTA, CDR2 FQGNSA. V was trimmed by 0 bases and J by 0 bases, leaving 8 bases between them. CDR3 residues: CASSLAARANTGELFF. The CDR3 DNA reads TGTGCCAGCAGCTTAGCCGCCAGGGCGAACACCGGGGAGCTGTTTTTT. Supplemented by reference TRBV7-2 and TRBJ2-2, the full variable domain reads GAGVSQSPSNKVTEKGKDVELRCDPISGHTALYWYRQSLGQGLEFLIYFQGNSAPDKSGLPSDRFSAERTGGSVSTLTIQRTQQEDSAVYLCASSLAARANTGELFFGEGSRLTVL.